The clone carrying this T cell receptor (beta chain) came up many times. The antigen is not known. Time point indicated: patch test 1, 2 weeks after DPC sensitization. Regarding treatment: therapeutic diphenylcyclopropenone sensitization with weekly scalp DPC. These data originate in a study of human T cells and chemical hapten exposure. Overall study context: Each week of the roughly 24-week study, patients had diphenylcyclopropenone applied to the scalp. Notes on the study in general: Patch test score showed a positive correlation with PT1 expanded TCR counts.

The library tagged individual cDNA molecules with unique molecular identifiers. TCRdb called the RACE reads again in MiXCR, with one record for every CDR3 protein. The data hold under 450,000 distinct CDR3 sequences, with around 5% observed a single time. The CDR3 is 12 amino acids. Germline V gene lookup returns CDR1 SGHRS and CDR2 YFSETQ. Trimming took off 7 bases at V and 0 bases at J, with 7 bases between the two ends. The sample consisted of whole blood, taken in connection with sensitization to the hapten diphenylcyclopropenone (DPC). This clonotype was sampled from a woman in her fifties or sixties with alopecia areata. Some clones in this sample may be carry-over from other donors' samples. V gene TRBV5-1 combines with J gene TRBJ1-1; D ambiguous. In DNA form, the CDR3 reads TGCGCCAGCTCCGGCCTGAACACTGAAGCTTTCTTT. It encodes CASSGLNTEAFF.